This T cell receptor beta chain was identified in a study of radiotherapy plus CTLA-4 blockade in lung cancer. Enrolled patients, whose metastatic non-small-cell lung cancer was chemo-refractory, received focal radiation plus CTLA-4 blockade with ipilimumab. V lost 2 bases to trimming and J lost 2 bases; unmatched junction nucleotides: 4. This CDR3 spans 15 amino acids. Germline assignment: CDR1 SNHLY and CDR2 FYNNEI. Clones were sequenced by immunoSEQ multiplex PCR, and TCRdb holds only the in-frame ones, with some missing. Counted here are tens of thousands of clones, less than 80% occurring once; the ten biggest clones make up 10%.

The specimen comprised peripheral blood, sampled from a patient treated with radiotherapy plus ipilimumab. This chain connects TRBV2 to TRBJ2-7; 9 positions match TRBD1. The origin of this receptor is a human donor with non-small cell lung cancer who had a complete response to radiotherapy plus ipilimumab. The CDR3 DNA reads TGTGCCAGCAGTGAAAGGGACAGGGTTACCTACGAGCAGTACTTC. This encodes CASSERDRVTYEQYF.